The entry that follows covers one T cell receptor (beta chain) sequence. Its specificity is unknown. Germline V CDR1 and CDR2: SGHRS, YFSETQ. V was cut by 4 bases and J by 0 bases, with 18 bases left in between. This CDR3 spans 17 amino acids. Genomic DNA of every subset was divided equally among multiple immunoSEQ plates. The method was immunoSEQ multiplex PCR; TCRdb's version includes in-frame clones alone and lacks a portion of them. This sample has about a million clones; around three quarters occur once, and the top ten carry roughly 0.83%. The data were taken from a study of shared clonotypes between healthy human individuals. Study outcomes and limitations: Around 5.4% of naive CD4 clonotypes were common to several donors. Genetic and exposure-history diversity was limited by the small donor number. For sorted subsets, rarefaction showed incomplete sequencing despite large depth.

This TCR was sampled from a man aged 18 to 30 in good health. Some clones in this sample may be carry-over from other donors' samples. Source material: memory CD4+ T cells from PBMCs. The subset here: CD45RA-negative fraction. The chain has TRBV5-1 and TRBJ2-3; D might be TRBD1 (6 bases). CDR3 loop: CASSTRPTGSSTDTQYF. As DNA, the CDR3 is TGCGCCAGCAGCACACGACCGACAGGTTCTAGCACAGATACGCAGTATTTT.